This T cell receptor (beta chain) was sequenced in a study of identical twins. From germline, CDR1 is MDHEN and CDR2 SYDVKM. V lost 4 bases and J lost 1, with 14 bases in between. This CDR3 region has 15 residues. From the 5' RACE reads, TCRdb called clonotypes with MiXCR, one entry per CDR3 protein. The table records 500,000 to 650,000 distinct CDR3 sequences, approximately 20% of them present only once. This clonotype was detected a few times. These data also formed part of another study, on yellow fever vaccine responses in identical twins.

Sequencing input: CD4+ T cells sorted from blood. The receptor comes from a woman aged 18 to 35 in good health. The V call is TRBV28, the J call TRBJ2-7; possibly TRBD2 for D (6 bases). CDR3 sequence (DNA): TGTGCCAGCAGTTCTACCGCCCTAGCGTCCTACGAGCAGTACTTC. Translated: CASSSTALASYEQYF.